The T cell receptor (beta chain) under discussion was sequenced for a study of beta chain features in type 1 diabetes. Expressed TCRB transcripts were sequenced because the entire RNA isolate underwent reverse transcription. Profiling relied on immunoSEQ multiplex PCR, and the TCRdb table lists in-frame clones only, not all of them. The table includes approximately 44,000 clones, about 66% detected once. Trimming took 3 bases from V and 0 from J; bases not matched to a gene: 0. Germline assignment: CDR1 SGHTS and CDR2 YDEGEE. The CDR3 extends over 14 amino acids. This clone was observed a few times. Its antigen remains unknown. Notes on the study in general: A potential influence of HLA type upon TCRB rearrangement remained unresolved herein. There was a moderate but significant shortening of TCRB CDR3s in all four CD4+ subsets of Type 1 diabetes patients.

A CD45RO/CCR7/CD25/CD127/CD95/CD27 panel sorted naive, central memory, regulatory and stem cell-like memory CD4+ cells. The sequence came from a woman between 18 and 29 years old with type 1 diabetes. Sequencing was done on a sample of Tregs from blood. The rearrangement links TRBV5-8 to TRBJ1-3, with 7 positions matching TRBD1. The CDR3, as DNA: TGTGCCAGCAGCTGGACAGGCTCTGGAAACACCATATATTTT. Translated: CASSWTGSGNTIYF. Variable domain in full (rest from reference TRBV5-8 and TRBJ1-3): EAGVTQSPTHLIKTRGQQATLRCSPISGHTSVYWYQQALGLGLQFLLWYDEGEERNRGNFPPRFSGRQFPNYSSELNVNALELEDSALYLCASSWTGSGNTIYFGEGSWLTVV.